What follows describes a single TCR beta chain. The sample contains more than one DNA sequence encoding this CDR3. PCR was performed using 60 Vbeta and 13 Jbeta primers. Sequencing was performed with immunoSEQ multiplex PCR; in TCRdb, only in-frame clones are kept and a portion is missing. The sample lists 150,000 to 200,000 clones, over 9.5% occurring once. The sample originates from a study of cytomegalovirus exposure and HLA in healthy donors. V was trimmed by 4 bases and J by 4 bases, leaving 23 bases between them. The CDR3 contains 17 residues. Germline CDR1 and CDR2: SGHNT and YYREEE (reference sequence).

The sequence derives from a man aged 50 to 60 in good health and CMV-seropositive. V gene TRBV5-4 combines with J gene TRBJ2-5; possible D gene TRBD2, 6 bases. Sequenced material: PBMCs. This chain's CDR3 is CASSLGLGGGGAETQYF. The CDR3 DNA reads TGTGCCAGCAGCCTGGGCTTGGGGGGAGGAGGGGCAGAGACCCAGTACTTC.